This TCR beta chain comes out of a study of shared clonotypes between healthy human individuals. The split of CD4+ cells yielded CD45RA+ naive and CD45RA-negative memory subsets. Here immunoSEQ multiplex PCR was the method, and the copy in TCRdb shows in-frame clones only, minus some. The table lists roughly 1,100,000 clones, about 74% of them singletons. The V and J ends lost 2 bases and 5 bases respectively, with 11 bases between them. This CDR3 is 13 amino acids long. In germline, CDR1 is SGHNT, CDR2 YYREEE (reference sequence). This clone was seen just once. The TCR comes from a man aged 18 to 35 in good health. The V call is TRBV5-4, the J call TRBJ2-7; D is unclear. Sequences were obtained from memory CD4+ T cells sorted from blood. Subset indicated: CD45RA-negative fraction. This chain's CDR3 is CASSLTIDNEQYF. Here the CDR3 DNA reads TGTGCCAGCAGCTTAACCATTGACAACGAGCAGTACTTC.